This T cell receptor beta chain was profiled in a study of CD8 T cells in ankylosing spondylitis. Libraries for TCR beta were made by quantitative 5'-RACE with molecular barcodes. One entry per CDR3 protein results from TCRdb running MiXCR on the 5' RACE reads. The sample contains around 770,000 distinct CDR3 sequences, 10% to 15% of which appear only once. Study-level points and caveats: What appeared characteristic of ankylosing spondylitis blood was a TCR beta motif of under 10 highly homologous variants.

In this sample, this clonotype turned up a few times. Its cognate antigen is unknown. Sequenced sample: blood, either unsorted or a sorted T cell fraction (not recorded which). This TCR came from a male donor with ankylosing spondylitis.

The CDR3 nucleotides read TGCAGCGTTTCGTCGGGACAAGAGACCCAGTACTTC. It codes for CSVSSGQETQYF. This chain uses TRBV29-1 with TRBJ2-5, with D tentatively TRBD2 (5 bases). V lost 5 bases and J lost 2, with 9 bases in between. This CDR3 region has 12 residues. Per the germline V gene, CDR1 is SQVTM and CDR2 is ANQGSEA.